One sample yielded the 27 T cell receptor beta chains listed below, sequenced in a study of blood T cell repertoires in COVID-19. Sequenced by immunoSEQ multiplex PCR; TCRdb stores in-frame clones only, minus some. The sample includes about 380,000 clones, around 89% of them seen just once. Sequenced input: PBMCs or T cells enriched from blood (not recorded which). These receptors all come from a woman under 30 who had recovered from COVID-19.

This chain connects TRBV2 to TRBJ1-2; 9 positions agree with TRBD1. The V gene end was trimmed by 6 bases and the J gene end by 7 bases; junction bases not matched to a gene: 6. In germline, CDR1 is SNHLY, CDR2 FYNNEI. This CDR3 is built from 13 residues. This chain's CDR3 is CASRDRGTSGYTF. In DNA, the CDR3 is TGTGCCAGCAGGGACAGGGGTACTTCTGGCTACACCTTC.

The chain employs TRBV6-5 and TRBJ2-2, with 9 bases lining up with TRBD2. Germline assignment: CDR1 MNHEY and CDR2 SVGAGI. V shed 7 bases, J shed 0 bases, and the junction held 3 bases outside the gene matches. The CDR3 has 15 residues. This CDR3 reads CASTLAGPNTGELFF. Written as DNA, the CDR3 is TGTGCCAGCACCCTAGCGGGGCCGAACACCGGGGAGCTGTTTTTT.

The V call is TRBV30, the J call TRBJ1-6, with TRBD1 as a possible D gene (6 bases). The CDR3 extends over 15 amino acids. CDR1 and CDR2 from the germline V gene are GTSNPN and SVGIG (reference sequence). V was cut by 0 bases and J by 9 bases, with 15 bases left in between. The CDR3 DNA reads as TGTGCCTGGAGTGTAGGGCAGGGGTTTGTTTCACCCCTCCACTTT. Encoded protein: CAWSVGQGFVSPLHF.

V is TRBV2 and J is TRBJ2-3, with 8 bases matching TRBD2. CDR3 length equals 17 residues. Unmatched junction bases numbered 10, after V lost 3 bases and J lost 2 bases. Germline V gene lookup returns CDR1 SNHLY and CDR2 FYNNEI. The CDR3 sequence: CASSERLATTLTDTQYF. The CDR3 nucleotides read TGTGCCAGCAGTGAGCGACTAGCGACCACTCTCACAGATACGCAGTATTTT. The entire variable domain, with the rest obtained from reference TRBV2 and TRBJ2-3, is as follows: EPEVTQTPSHQVTQMGQEVILRCVPISNHLYFYWYRQILGQKVEFLVSFYNNEISEKSEIFDDQFSVERPDGSNFTLKIRSTKLEDSAMYFCASSERLATTLTDTQYFGPGTRLTVL.

DNA of the CDR3: TGTGCCACCAGTGATTCTCGACTAGAGGACTACAATGAGCAGTTCTTC. It translates to CATSDSRLEDYNEQFF. J is TRBJ2-1 and V is TRBV24-1; D is possibly TRBD2 (6 bases). Looked up from germline, CDR1 is KGHDR and CDR2 is SFDVKD. The CDR3 totals 16 residues. With 2 bases removed from V and 3 bases from J, the gap between germline ends came to 13 bases.

The rearrangement links TRBV5-1 to TRBJ1-1, with 8 positions matching TRBD1. The trim removed 4 bases at V and 1 base at J, leaving 3 bases unmatched. Per the germline V gene, CDR1 is SGHRS and CDR2 is YFSETQ. The length of the CDR3 is 14 residues. The CDR3 protein is CASSGGQENTEAFF. The CDR3 DNA reads as TGCGCCAGCAGCGGGGGACAGGAGAACACTGAAGCTTTCTTT.

V is TRBV6-4 and J is TRBJ2-7; the D gene is possibly TRBD1 (6 bases). Trimming left V 3 bases short and J 6 bases short, with 12 bases between. From germline, CDR1 is MRHNA and CDR2 SNTAGT. This CDR3 has 13 amino acids. The CDR3 DNA follows: TGTGCCAGCAGTGAATACAGGGATCGCGAGCAGTACTTC. Its translation: CASSEYRDREQYF.

Notes on this clone: Other DNA sequences in this sample translate to the same CDR3. V gene TRBV3-1 (or the pseudogene TRBV3-2) combines with J gene TRBJ1-2; 9 bases line up with TRBD1. Germline CDR1 LGHDT, CDR2 YNNKEL (reference sequence). With V trimmed by 4 bases and J by 4 bases, 7 bases remained unmatched. The CDR3 extends over 15 amino acids. The CDR3 region is CASSLPGQGVYGYTF. In DNA form, the CDR3 reads TGTGCCAGCAGCCTGCCGGGACAGGGAGTCTATGGCTACACCTTC.

The chain combines TRBV5-4 with TRBJ2-5; D not resolved. V was cut by 4 bases and J by 4 bases, with 23 bases left in between. The germline V gene has CDR1 SGHNT and CDR2 YYREEE (reference sequence). The CDR3 loop spans 17 amino acids. CDR3 DNA: TGTGCCAGCAGCCTAAACCCTCGAGAGGCCTCTGGAGAGACCCAGTACTTC. It specifies CASSLNPREASGETQYF.

This chain links TRBV6-1 with TRBJ2-1; 7 positions match TRBD2. The trim removed 2 bases at V and 5 bases at J, leaving 6 bases unmatched. Germline V gene data show CDR1 as MNHNS and CDR2 as SASEGT. The CDR3 sequence is 15 residues long. CDR3 sequence (DNA): TGTGCCAGCAGTGAACGAGCGGGGTCTGACAATGAGCAGTTCTTC. Residues: CASSERAGSDNEQFF.

This clone was found once. V is TRBV12-1 and J is TRBJ2-1; no check of the table's D call, TRBD1, against the DNA was made. TRBV12-1 is flagged as a pseudogene. The CDR3 runs 15 residues. This chain's CDR3 is CASSYRDREFNEQFF. The CDR3 region has the DNA TGTGCCAGCTCTTACCGGGACAGGGAATTTAATGAGCAGTTCTTC.

The chain links TRBV28 to TRBJ2-3; a possible D gene is TRBD1 (5 bases). In germline, CDR1 is MDHEN, CDR2 SYDVKM. There are 13 residues in the CDR3. V lost 3 bases to trimming and J lost 7 bases, with 11 bases between them. CDR3 amino acids: CASSFQGPNTQYF. In DNA form, the CDR3 reads TGTGCCAGCAGTTTCCAGGGTCCGAATACGCAGTATTTT.

The chain employs TRBV9 and TRBJ2-2, with 7 bases lining up with TRBD1. CDR1 and CDR2 from the germline V gene are SGDLS and YYNGEE. The CDR3 has 15 residues. J lost 4 bases, V lost 2 bases, and 5 bases had no gene match. The CDR3 nucleotides are TGTGCCAGCAGCGTGGATTACAGGGGCACCGGGGAGCTGTTTTTT. Its translation: CASSVDYRGTGELFF.

This chain joins TRBV7-2 and TRBJ1-2; TRBD1 matches 7 bases. The CDR3 has 12 residues. V dropped 7 bases and J dropped 10; count of bases not matched to a gene: 9. Germline CDR1 SGHTA, CDR2 FQGNSA. CDR3 bases: TGTGCCAGCATCCTCCGACAGGGCGCCTACACCTTC. Amino acids: CASILRQGAYTF.

This sequence joins TRBV5-3 and TRBJ1-2; tentative D call: TRBD1 (6 bases). TRBV5-3 is annotated as an ORF whose role is uncertain. Trimming stripped 6 bases from V and 4 bases from J, with 13 bases between. The CDR3 extends over 13 amino acids. DNA for the CDR3: TGTGCCAGAATAACTACAGGGCTCTATGGCTACACCTTC. Its translation is CARITTGLYGYTF.

V usage is TRBV7-9 and J usage is TRBJ1-5, with D possibly TRBD1 on 6 matching bases. Trimming removed 2 bases from V and 0 bases from J, with 17 bases in between. This CDR3 has 18 amino acids. Germline V gene sequence: CDR1 SEHNR, CDR2 FQNEAQ (reference sequence). The CDR3 is CASSLTGTGLYSNQPQHF. In DNA, the CDR3 is TGTGCCAGCAGCTTAACGGGTACAGGGCTATATAGCAATCAGCCCCAGCATTTT.

Concerning this clone: Other DNA sequences from this sample encode an identical CDR3 as well. The chain combines TRBV7-2 with TRBJ1-5; D is perhaps TRBD1 (6 bases). CDR1 is SGHTA, CDR2 FQGNSA, per germline. V was trimmed by 2 bases and J by 2 bases, leaving 7 bases between them. CDR3 length: 14 residues. DNA for the CDR3: TGTGCCAGCAGCTTAAGACAGGGCAATCAGCCCCAGCATTTT. Its translation: CASSLRQGNQPQHF.

DNA for the CDR3: TGTGCCAGTAGTATAGATCCGGGGCTAGCGGGGGCCGATGAGCAGTTCTTC. Its protein product is CASSIDPGLAGADEQFF. The genes are TRBV19 and TRBJ2-1, with 10 bases identical to TRBD2. The CDR3 spans 17 residues. Germline V gene data show CDR1 as LNHDA and CDR2 as SQIVND (reference sequence). With V trimmed by 0 bases and J by 8 bases, 10 bases remained unmatched.

This chain joins TRBV9 and TRBJ2-2; 11 bases align to TRBD2. The trim removed 0 bases at V and 3 bases at J, leaving 7 bases unmatched. CDR3 length equals 18 residues. Per the germline V gene, CDR1 is SGDLS and CDR2 is YYNGEE. The CDR3 loop reads CASSVATSGGPDTGELFF. The CDR3 DNA follows: TGTGCCAGCAGCGTAGCAACTAGCGGGGGACCGGACACCGGGGAGCTGTTTTTT.

The chain uses TRBV9 and TRBJ1-1; TRBD1 is a possible D gene (5 bases). CDR3 length equals 14 residues. The ends were cut back, 2 bases at V and 5 bases at J, with 13 bases in the middle. Germline values: CDR1 SGDLS, CDR2 YYNGEE. CDR3 amino acids: CASSVEEGWTEAFF. For the CDR3, the DNA is TGTGCCAGCAGCGTGGAGGAGGGGTGGACTGAAGCTTTCTTT.

J is TRBJ2-4 and V is TRBV2, with no clear D. V lost 7 bases, J lost 1 base, and 17 bases lay in between. The germline CDR1 and CDR2 sequences are SNHLY and FYNNEI. CDR3 length: 16 amino acids. The CDR3 region is CASTGDPAGAKNIQYF. The CDR3, as DNA: TGTGCCAGCACGGGTGATCCGGCCGGGGCCAAAAACATTCAGTACTTC.

The chain joins TRBV28 to TRBJ1-2; maybe TRBD1 (6 bases). The CDR3 has 14 residues. The germline V gene encodes CDR1 MDHEN and CDR2 SYDVKM. V was clipped by 7 bases and J by 5 bases, with 17 bases between them. This CDR3 is CASIRPGARYGYTF. For the CDR3, the DNA is TGTGCCAGCATCCGACCAGGGGCGCGGTATGGCTACACCTTC.

The V call is TRBV3-1 (or the pseudogene TRBV3-2), the J call TRBJ1-4; no firm D call. The CDR3 totals 12 residues. Germline V gene lookup returns CDR1 LGHDT and CDR2 YNNKEL (reference sequence). The germline V and J ends were trimmed by 1 base and 15 bases, with 12 bases remaining between them. The CDR3 region has the DNA TGTGCCAGCAGCCAAGCCCCCGGGGAAGTGTTTTTT. It is translated as CASSQAPGEVFF.

This clone was observed a single time. The rearrangement uses TRBV18 and TRBJ2-3; TRBD1 matches 7 bases. CDR1 and CDR2 from the germline V gene are KGHSH and LQKENI. CDR3 length: 14 residues. V shed 4 bases and J 6 bases; nucleotides not matched to a gene: 7. The CDR3 reads CASSQRTGLDTQYF. The CDR3 nucleotides read TGTGCCAGCTCACAGCGGACAGGATTGGATACGCAGTATTTT.

The genes are TRBV30 and TRBJ1-6; D is perhaps TRBD1 (5 bases). Between the trimmed V and J ends, which lost 0 bases and 12 bases, there was a span of 12 bases. This CDR3 contains 13 residues. Germline V gene lookup returns CDR1 GTSNPN and CDR2 SVGIG (reference sequence). CDR3 loop: CAWSVPQGLPLHF. In nucleotides, the CDR3 is TGTGCCTGGAGTGTACCCCAGGGTCTACCCCTCCACTTT.

The chain is built from TRBV5-4 and TRBJ1-6; TRBD1 is a possible D gene (5 bases). The CDR3 contains 15 residues. The germline CDR1 and CDR2 sequences are SGHNT and YYREEE (reference sequence). Trimming took off 3 bases at V and 7 bases at J, with 14 bases between the two ends. This chain's CDR3 is CASSSPGLLNSPLHF. The CDR3 DNA reads TGTGCCAGCAGCTCCCCGGGACTGCTAAATTCACCCCTCCACTTT.

The V call is TRBV28, the J call TRBJ1-2; tentatively, D is TRBD1 (6 bases). The CDR3 is made up of 18 amino acids. The germline gives CDR1 MDHEN, CDR2 SYDVKM. V was pared by 6 bases and J by 0 bases, with 23 bases between. Here the CDR3 DNA reads TGTGCCAGCAGGCCCCCCGGGGGGGCGGAGGGGGCTAACTATGGCTACACCTTC. This encodes CASRPPGGAEGANYGYTF.